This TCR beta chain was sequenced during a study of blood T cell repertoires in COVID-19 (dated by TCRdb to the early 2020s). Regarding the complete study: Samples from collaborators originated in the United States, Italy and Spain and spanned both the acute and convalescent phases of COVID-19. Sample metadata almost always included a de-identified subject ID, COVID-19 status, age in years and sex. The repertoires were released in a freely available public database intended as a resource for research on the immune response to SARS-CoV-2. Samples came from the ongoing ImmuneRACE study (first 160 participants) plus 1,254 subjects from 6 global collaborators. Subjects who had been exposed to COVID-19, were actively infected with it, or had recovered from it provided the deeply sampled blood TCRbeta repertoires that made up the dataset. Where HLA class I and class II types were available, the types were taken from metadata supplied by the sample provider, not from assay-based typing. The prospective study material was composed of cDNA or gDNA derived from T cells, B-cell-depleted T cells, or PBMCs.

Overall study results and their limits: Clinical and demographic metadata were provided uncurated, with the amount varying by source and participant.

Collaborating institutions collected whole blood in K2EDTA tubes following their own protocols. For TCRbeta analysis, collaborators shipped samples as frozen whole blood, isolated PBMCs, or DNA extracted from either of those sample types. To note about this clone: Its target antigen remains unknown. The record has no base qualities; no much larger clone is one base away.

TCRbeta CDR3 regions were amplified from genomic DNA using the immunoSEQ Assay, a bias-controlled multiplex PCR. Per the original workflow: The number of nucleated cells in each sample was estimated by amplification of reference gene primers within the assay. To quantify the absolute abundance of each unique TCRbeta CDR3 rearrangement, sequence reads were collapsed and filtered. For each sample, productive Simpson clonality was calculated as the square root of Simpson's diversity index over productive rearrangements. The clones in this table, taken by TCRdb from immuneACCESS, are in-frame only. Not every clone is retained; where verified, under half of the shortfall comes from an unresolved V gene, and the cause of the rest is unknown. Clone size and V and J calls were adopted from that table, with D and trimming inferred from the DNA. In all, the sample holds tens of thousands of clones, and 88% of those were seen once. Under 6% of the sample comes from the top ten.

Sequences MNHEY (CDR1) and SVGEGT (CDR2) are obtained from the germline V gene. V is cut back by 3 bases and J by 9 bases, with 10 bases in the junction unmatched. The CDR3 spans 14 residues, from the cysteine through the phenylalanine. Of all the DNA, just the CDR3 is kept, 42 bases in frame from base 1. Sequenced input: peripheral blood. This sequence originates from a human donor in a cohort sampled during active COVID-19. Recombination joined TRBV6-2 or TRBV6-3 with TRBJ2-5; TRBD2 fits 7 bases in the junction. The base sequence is TGTGCCAGCAGTTATGACGGGGGGTCCCGGCCCCAGTACTTC. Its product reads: CASSYDGGSRPQYF.